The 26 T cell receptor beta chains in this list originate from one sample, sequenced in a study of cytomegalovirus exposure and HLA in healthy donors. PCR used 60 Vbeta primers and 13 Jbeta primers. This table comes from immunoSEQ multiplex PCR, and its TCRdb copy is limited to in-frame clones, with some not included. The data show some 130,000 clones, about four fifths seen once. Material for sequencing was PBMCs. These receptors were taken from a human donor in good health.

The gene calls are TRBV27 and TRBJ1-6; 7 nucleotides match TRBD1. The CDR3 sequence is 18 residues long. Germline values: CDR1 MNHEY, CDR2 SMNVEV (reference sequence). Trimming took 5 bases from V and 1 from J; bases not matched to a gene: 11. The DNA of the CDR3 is TGTGCCAGCAGTGGGTTCAGCCAGGGGGTATCCTATAATTCACCCCTCCACTTT. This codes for CASSGFSQGVSYNSPLHF.

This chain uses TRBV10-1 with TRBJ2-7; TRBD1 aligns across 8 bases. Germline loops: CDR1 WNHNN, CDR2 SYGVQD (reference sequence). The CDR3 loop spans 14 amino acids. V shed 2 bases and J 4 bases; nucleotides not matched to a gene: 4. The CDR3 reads CASSEGQGWYEQYF. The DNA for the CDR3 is TGCGCCAGCAGTGAGGGACAGGGTTGGTACGAGCAGTACTTC.

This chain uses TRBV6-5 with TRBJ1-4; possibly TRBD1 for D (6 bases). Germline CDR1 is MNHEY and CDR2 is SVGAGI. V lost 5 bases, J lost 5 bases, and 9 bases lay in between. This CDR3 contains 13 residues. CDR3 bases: TGTGCCAGCAGTCGGGACATCAATGAAAAACTGTTTTTT. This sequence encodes CASSRDINEKLFF.

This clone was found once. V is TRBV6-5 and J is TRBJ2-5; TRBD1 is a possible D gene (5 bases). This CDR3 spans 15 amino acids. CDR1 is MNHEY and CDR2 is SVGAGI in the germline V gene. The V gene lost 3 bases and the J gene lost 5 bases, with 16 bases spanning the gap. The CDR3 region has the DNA TGTGCCAGCAGTTATTCCACTGGGGCTTCGGAGACCCAGTACTTC. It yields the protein CASSYSTGASETQYF.

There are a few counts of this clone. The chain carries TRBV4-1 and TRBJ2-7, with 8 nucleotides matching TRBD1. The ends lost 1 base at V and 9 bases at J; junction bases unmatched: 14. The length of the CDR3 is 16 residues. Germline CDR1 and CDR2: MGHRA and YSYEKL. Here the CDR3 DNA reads TGCGCCAGCAGCCAAGGGGGCTTTGGACAGGGACGAGGGCAGTACTTC. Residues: CASSQGGFGQGRGQYF.

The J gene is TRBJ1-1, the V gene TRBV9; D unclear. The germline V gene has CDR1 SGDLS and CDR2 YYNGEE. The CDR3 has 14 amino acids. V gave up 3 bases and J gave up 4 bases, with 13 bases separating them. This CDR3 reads CASSAQWEGTEAFF. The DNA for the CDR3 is TGTGCCAGCAGCGCCCAGTGGGAGGGCACTGAAGCTTTCTTT.

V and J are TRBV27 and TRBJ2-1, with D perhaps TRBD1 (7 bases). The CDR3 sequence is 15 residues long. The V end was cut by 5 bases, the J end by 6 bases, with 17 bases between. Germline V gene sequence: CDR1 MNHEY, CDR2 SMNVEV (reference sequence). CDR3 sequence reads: CASSPSGGLFNEQFF. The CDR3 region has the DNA TGTGCCAGCAGTCCCTCAGGGGGGCTTTTCAATGAGCAGTTCTTC.

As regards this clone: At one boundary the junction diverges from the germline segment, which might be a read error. The CDR3 loop reads CASSLFGVSRPVF. DNA for the CDR3: TGTGCCAGCAGTTTATTCGGGGTTTCTCGCCCCGTCTTC. The chain recombines TRBV28 with TRBJ2-1; maybe TRBD2 (5 bases). This CDR3 contains 13 residues. Looked up from germline, CDR1 is MDHEN and CDR2 is SYDVKM.

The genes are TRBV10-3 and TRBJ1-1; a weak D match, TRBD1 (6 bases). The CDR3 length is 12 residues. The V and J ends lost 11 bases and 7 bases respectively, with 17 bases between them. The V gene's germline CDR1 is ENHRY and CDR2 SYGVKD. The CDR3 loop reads CAASGTRLEAFF. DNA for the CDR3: TGTGCCGCGTCCGGGACACGACTTGAAGCTTTCTTT.

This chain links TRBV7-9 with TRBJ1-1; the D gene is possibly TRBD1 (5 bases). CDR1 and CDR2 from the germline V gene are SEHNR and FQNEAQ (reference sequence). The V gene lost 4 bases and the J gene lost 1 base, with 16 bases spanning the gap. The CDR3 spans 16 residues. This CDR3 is CASSSRVTARNTEAFF. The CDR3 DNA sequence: TGTGCCAGCAGCTCCAGAGTGACAGCTAGGAACACTGAAGCTTTCTTT.

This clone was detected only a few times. The CDR3 loop is CPTQGREDEKLFF. The DNA for the CDR3 is TGTCCGACGCAGGGCAGGGAGGATGAAAAACTGTTTTTT. J is TRBJ1-4 and V is TRBV6-6; D possibly corresponds to TRBD1 (5 bases). CDR3 length: 13 residues. The germline V gene encodes CDR1 MNHNY and CDR2 SVGAGI (reference sequence).

The CDR3 protein is CASSQGGDNEQFF. CDR3 nucleotide sequence: TGTGCCAGCAGCCAAGGCGGGGACAATGAGCAGTTCTTC. This sequence joins TRBV5-4 and TRBJ2-1, with D possibly being TRBD2 (6 bases). With 4 bases removed from V and 5 bases from J, the gap between germline ends came to 10 bases. The CDR3 spans 13 residues. From germline, CDR1 is SGHNT and CDR2 YYREEE (reference sequence).

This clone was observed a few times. The CDR3 region is CASSLASGTEAFF. The CDR3, as DNA: TGCGCCAGCAGCTTGGCCTCCGGGACAGAAGCTTTCTTT. The chain recombines TRBV5-1 with TRBJ1-1, with a possible D match to TRBD1 (6 bases). CDR1 is SGHRS and CDR2 is YFSETQ in the germline V gene. Between the trimmed V and J ends, which lost 0 bases and 8 bases, there was a span of 11 bases. This CDR3 spans 13 amino acids.

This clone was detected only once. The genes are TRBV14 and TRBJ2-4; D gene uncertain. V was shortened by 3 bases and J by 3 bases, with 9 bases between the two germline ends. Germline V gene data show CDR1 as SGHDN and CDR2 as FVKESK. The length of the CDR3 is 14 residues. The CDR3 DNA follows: TGTGCCAGCAGCCACGGCAGAGGCAAAAACATTCAGTACTTC. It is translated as CASSHGRGKNIQYF.

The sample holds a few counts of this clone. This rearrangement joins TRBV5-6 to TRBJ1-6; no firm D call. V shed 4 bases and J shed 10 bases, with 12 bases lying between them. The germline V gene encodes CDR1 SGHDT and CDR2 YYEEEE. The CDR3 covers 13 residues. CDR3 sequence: CASSAQTGSPLHF. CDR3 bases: TGTGCCAGCAGCGCACAGACGGGATCACCCCTCCACTTT.

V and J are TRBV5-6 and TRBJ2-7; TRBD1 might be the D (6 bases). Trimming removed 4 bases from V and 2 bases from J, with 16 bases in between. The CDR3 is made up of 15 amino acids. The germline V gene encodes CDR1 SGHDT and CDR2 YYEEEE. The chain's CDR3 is CASSLKQGFAYEQYF. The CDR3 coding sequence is TGTGCCAGCAGCCTCAAACAGGGTTTCGCCTACGAGCAGTACTTC.

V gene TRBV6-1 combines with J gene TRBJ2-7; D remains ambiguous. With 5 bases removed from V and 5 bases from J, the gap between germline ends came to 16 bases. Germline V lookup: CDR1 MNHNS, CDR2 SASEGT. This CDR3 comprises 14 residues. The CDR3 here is CASSTSRNSDEQYF. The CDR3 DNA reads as TGTGCCAGCAGTACCTCCAGGAACTCAGACGAGCAGTACTTC.

The CDR3 region is CASSTPGSSSTDTQYF. DNA for the CDR3: TGCGCCAGCAGCACCCCTGGCAGTTCTAGCACAGATACGCAGTATTTT. The gene calls are TRBV5-1 and TRBJ2-3; D call uncertain. Trimming took 4 bases from V and 0 from J, leaving 15 bases between them. The CDR3 has 16 residues. From germline, CDR1 is SGHRS and CDR2 YFSETQ.

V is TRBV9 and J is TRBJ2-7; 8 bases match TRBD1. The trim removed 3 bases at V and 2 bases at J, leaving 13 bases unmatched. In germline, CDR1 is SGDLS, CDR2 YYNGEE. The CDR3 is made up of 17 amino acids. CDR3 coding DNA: TGTGCCAGCAGCGCGGGGCAGGGGGCACAAGGGACCTACGAGCAGTACTTC. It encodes CASSAGQGAQGTYEQYF.

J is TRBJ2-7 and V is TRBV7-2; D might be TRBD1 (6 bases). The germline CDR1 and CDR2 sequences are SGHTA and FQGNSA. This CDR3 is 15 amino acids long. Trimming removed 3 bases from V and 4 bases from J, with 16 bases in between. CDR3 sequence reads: CASSLGQGSYYEQYF. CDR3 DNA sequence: TGTGCCAGCAGCTTGGGGCAGGGGAGTTATTACGAGCAGTACTTC.

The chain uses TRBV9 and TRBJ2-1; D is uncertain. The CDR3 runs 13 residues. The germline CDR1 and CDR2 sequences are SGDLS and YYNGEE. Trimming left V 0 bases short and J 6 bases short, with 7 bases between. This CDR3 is CASSVDGPNEQFF. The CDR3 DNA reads TGTGCCAGCAGCGTAGATGGGCCCAATGAGCAGTTCTTC. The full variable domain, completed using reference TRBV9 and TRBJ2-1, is DSGVTQTPKHLITATGQRVTLRCSPRSGDLSVYWYQQSLDQGLQFLIQYYNGEERAKGNILERFSAQQFPDLHSELNLSSLELGDSALYFCASSVDGPNEQFFGPGTRLTVL.

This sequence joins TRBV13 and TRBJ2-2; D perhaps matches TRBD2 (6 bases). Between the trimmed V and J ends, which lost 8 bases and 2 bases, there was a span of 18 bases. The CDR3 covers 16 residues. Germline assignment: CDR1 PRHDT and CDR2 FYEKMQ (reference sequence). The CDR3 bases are TGTGCCAGCCAACGGCGCGGGACGATCAACACCGGGGAGCTGTTTTTT. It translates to CASQRRGTINTGELFF.

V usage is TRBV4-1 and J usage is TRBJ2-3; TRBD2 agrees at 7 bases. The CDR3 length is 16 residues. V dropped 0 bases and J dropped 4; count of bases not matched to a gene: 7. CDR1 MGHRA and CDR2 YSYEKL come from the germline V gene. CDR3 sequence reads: CASSQDRTSFSDTQYF. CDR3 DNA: TGCGCCAGCAGCCAAGACAGGACTAGTTTTTCAGATACGCAGTATTTT.

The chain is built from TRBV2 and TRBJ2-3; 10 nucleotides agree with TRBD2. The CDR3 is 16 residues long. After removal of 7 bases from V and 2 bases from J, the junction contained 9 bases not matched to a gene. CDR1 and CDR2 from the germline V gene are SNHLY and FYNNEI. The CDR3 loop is CASNPISGGTTDTQYF. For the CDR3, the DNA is TGTGCCAGCAACCCTATTAGCGGGGGGACCACAGATACGCAGTATTTT.

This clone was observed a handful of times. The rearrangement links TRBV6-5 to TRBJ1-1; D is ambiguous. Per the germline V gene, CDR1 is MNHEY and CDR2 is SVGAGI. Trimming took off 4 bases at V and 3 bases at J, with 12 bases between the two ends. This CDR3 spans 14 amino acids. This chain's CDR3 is CASSLRRGDTEAFF. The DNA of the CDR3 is TGTGCCAGCAGTTTAAGACGTGGAGACACTGAAGCTTTCTTT.

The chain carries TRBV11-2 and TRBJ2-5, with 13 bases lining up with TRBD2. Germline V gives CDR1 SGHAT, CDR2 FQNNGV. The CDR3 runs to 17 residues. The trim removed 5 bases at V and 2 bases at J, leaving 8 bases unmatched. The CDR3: CASSPNPTSGGQETQYF. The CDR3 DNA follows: TGTGCCAGCAGCCCCAACCCGACTAGCGGGGGGCAAGAGACCCAGTACTTC.